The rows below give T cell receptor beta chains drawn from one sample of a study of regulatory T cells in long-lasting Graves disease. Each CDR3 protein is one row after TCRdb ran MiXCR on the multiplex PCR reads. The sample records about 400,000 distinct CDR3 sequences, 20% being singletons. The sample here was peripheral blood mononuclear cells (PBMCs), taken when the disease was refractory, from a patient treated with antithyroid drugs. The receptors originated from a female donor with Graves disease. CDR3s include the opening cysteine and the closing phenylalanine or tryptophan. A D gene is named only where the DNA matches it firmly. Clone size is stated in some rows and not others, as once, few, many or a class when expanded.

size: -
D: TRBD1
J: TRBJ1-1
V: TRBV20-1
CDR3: CSARLPGQGVTEAFF
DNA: TGCAGTGCTAGACTCCCGGGACAGGGGGTCACTGAAGCTTTCTTT

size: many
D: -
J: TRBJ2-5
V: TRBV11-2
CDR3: CASSIPIAGVGTQYF
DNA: TGTGCCAGCAGCATACCCATTGCAGGGGTAGGGACCCAGTACTTC

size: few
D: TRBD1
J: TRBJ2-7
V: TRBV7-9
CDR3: CASVRQGTRYEQYF
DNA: TGTGCCAGCGTGAGACAGGGAACAAGGTACGAGCAGTACTTC

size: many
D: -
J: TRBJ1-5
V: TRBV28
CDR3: CASEVWQGGNQPQHF
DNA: TGTGCCAGCGAGGTGTGGCAGGGTGGCAATCAGCCCCAGCATTTT

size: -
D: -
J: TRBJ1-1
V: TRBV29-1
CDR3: CSVGPGFTEAFF
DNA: TGCAGCGTTGGTCCGGGGTTCACTGAAGCTTTCTTT

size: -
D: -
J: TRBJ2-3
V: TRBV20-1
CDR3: CSARVGASVGSTDTQYF
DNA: TGCAGTGCTAGAGTTGGGGCTAGCGTGGGTAGCACAGATACGCAGTATTTT

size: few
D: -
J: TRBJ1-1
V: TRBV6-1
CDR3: CASGRANTEAFF
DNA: TGTGCCAGCGGGCGAGCGAACACTGAAGCTTTCTTT

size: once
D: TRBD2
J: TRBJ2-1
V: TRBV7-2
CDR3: CASSLVTGLARNEQFF
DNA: TGTGCCAGCAGCTTAGTTACGGGACTAGCGAGAAATGAGCAGTTCTTC

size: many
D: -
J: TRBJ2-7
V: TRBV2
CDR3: CASSEQVPYEQYF
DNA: TGTGCCAGCAGTGAACAGGTCCCCTACGAGCAGTACTTC

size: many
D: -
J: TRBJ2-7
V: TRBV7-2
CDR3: CASSSIQGYEQYF
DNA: TGTGCCAGCAGCTCTATCCAGGGCTACGAGCAGTACTTC

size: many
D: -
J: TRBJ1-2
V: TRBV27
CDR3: CASSLAGNNGYTF
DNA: TGTGCCAGCAGTTTAGCAGGGAACAATGGCTACACCTTC

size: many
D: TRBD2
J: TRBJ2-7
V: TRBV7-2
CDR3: CASSYLAGGVYEQYF
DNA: TGTGCCAGCAGCTATCTAGCGGGAGGTGTGTACGAGCAGTACTTC

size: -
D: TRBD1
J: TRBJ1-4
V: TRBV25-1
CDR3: CASSVTGANEKLFF
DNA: TGTGCCAGCAGTGTGACAGGGGCCAATGAAAAACTGTTTTTT

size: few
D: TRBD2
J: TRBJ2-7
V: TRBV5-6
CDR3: CASSLDGRAGYEQYF
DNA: TGTGCCAGCAGCTTGGACGGGAGGGCCGGGTACGAGCAGTACTTC

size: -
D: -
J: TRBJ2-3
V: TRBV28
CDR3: CASSLIGLTDTQYF
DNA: TGTGCCAGCAGTTTAATAGGGCTTACAGATACGCAGTATTTT

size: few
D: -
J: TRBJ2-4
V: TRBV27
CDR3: CASSPWAGLAKNIQYF
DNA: TGTGCCAGCAGTCCGTGGGCTGGCCTAGCCAAAAACATTCAGTACTTC

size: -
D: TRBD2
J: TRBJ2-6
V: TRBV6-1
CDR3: CASSLLGLASSGANVLTF
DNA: TGTGCCAGCAGCCTGCTGGGACTAGCGAGCTCTGGGGCCAACGTCCTGACTTTC

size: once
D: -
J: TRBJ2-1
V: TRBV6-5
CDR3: CASSYSWEQFF
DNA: TGTGCCAGCAGTTACTCGTGGGAGCAGTTCTTC

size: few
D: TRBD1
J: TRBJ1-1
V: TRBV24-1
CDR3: CATYEGANTEAFF
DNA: TGTGCCACTTACGAGGGGGCAAACACTGAAGCTTTCTTT

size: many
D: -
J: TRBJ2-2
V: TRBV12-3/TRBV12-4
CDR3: CASSSQVHPTGELFF
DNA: TGTGCCAGCAGTTCACAGGTCCACCCTACCGGGGAGCTGTTTTTT

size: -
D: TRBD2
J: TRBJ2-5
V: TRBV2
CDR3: CASSLAGTRETQYF
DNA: TGTGCCAGCAGCTTGGCCGGGACTAGAGAGACCCAGTACTTC

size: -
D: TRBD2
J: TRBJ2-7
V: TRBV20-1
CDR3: CSVGTSGRARPYEQYF
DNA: TGCAGTGTGGGGACTAGCGGGAGGGCGCGCCCCTACGAGCAGTACTTC

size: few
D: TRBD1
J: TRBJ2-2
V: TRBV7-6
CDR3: CASSLRGQSNTGELFF
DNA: TGTGCCAGCAGCTTGAGGGGACAGTCGAACACCGGGGAGCTGTTTTTT

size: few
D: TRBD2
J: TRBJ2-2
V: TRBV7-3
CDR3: CASSSHGPGLAGGPNTGELFF
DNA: TGTGCCAGCAGCTCCCACGGTCCGGGACTAGCGGGAGGGCCGAACACCGGGGAGCTGTTTTTT

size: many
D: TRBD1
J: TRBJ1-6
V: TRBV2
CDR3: CASSSDRVNSPLHF
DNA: TGTGCCAGCAGTTCCGACAGGGTTAATTCACCCCTCCACTTT

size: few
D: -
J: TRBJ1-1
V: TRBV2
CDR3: CASSEALGAVLIEAFF
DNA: TGTGCCAGCAGTGAAGCGCTGGGGGCAGTCCTTATTGAAGCTTTCTTT

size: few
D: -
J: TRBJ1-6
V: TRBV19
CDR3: CASSRTAAGSSYNSPLHF
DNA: TGTGCCAGTAGCAGGACAGCCGCCGGGAGCTCCTATAATTCACCCCTCCACTTT

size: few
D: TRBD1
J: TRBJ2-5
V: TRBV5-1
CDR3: CASSSAGTETKETQYF
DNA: TGCGCCAGCAGCAGTGCCGGGACAGAGACCAAAGAGACCCAGTACTTC

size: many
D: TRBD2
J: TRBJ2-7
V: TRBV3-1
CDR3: CASSHNRGLDYEQYF
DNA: TGTGCCAGCAGCCACAACCGGGGACTAGACTACGAGCAGTACTTC

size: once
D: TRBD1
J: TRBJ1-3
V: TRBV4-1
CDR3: CASSQDGTGSFPGNTIYF
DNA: TGCGCCAGCAGCCAAGATGGGACAGGGTCTTTCCCTGGAAACACCATATATTTT

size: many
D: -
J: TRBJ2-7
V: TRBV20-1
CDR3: CSASGGSSYEQYF
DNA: TGCAGTGCTAGCGGGGGAAGCTCCTACGAGCAGTACTTC

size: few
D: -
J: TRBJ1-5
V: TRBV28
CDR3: CASSFMRGGGQPQHF
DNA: TGTGCCAGCAGTTTTATGCGGGGCGGAGGTCAGCCCCAGCATTTT

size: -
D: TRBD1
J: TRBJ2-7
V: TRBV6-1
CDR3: CASRSPGDRGREQYF
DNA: TGTGCCAGCAGGTCTCCTGGGGACAGAGGCAGGGAGCAGTACTTC

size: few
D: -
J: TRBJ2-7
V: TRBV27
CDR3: CASRRLEATYEQYF
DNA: TGTGCCAGCAGGAGACTAGAGGCCACCTACGAGCAGTACTTC

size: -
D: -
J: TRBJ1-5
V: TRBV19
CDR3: CASSIWGSQPQHF
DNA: TGTGCCAGTAGTATTTGGGGCTCACAGCCCCAGCATTTT

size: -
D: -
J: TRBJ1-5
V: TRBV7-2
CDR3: CASSAGPAGSNQPQHF
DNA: TGTGCCAGCAGCGCCGGCCCTGCCGGCAGCAATCAGCCCCAGCATTTT

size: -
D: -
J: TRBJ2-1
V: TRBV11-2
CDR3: CANSLIQLSRGNEQFF
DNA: TGTGCCAACAGCTTAATACAGCTTTCTCGAGGAAATGAGCAGTTCTTC

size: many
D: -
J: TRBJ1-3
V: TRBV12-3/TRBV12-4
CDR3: CASSFRGPGNTIYF
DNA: TGTGCCAGCAGTTTCAGGGGCCCTGGAAACACCATATATTTT

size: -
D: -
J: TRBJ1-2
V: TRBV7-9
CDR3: CASSLLDLTANYGYTF
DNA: TGTGCCAGCAGCTTATTAGATCTGACCGCTAACTATGGCTACACCTTC

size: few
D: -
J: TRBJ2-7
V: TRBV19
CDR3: CASSVGQRGYEQYF
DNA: TGTGCCAGTAGTGTCGGACAGCGCGGCTACGAGCAGTACTTC

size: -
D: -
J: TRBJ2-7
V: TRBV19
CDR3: CASSPRDSYYEQYF
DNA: TGTGCCAGTAGTCCGCGGGACAGCTACTACGAGCAGTACTTC

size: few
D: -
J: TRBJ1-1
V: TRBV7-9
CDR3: CASSLVSVQGSTEAFF
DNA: TGTGCCAGCAGCTTAGTATCGGTTCAGGGGTCGACTGAAGCTTTCTTT

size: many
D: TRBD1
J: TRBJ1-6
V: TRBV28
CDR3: CATTLGGQGNSPLHF
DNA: TGTGCCACGACCCTCGGGGGACAGGGTAATTCACCCCTCCACTTT

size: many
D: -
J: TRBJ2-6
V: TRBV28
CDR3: CASSPTTSGANVLTF
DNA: TGTGCCAGCAGTCCCACCACCTCTGGGGCCAACGTCCTGACTTTC

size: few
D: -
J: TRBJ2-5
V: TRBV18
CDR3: CASSPPPPGETQCF
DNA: TGTGCCAGCTCACCACCGCCCCCGGGAGAGACCCAGTGCTTC

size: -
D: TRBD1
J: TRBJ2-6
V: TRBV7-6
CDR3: CASSLETGTTYSGANVLTF
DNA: TGTGCCAGCAGCTTAGAGACAGGGACGACCTATTCTGGGGCCAACGTCCTGACTTTC

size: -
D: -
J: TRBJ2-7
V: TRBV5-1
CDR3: CASSPSDSPTEQQYF
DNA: TGCGCCAGCAGCCCTTCGGACAGCCCCACAGAGCAGCAGTACTTC

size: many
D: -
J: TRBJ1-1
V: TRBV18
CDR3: CASSPAAGLNTEAFF
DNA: TGTGCCAGCTCACCGGCGGCGGGCCTGAACACTGAAGCTTTCTTT

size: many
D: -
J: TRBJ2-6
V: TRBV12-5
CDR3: CASGLVDGANVLTF
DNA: TGTGCTAGTGGTTTGGTCGATGGGGCCAACGTCCTGACTTTC

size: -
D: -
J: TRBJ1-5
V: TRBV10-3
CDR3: CAISAGRTSDQPQHF
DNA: TGTGCCATCAGTGCAGGGAGGACAAGCGATCAGCCCCAGCATTTT

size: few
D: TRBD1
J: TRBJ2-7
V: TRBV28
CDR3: CASRQQSRGRRTYEQYF
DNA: TGTGCCAGCAGACAACAATCGAGGGGGCGCCGGACCTACGAGCAGTACTTC

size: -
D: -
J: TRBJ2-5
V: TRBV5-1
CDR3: CASSRRPAEEETQYF
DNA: TGCGCCAGCAGCCGTCGTCCGGCAGAGGAAGAGACCCAGTACTTC

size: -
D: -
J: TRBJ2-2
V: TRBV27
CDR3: CASRGLRMGGTGELFF
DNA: TGTGCCAGCAGAGGGTTGCGGATGGGGGGCACCGGGGAGCTGTTTTTT

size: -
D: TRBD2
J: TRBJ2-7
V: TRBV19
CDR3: CASSIGLASDEQYF
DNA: TGTGCCAGTAGCATCGGACTAGCGAGCGACGAGCAGTACTTC

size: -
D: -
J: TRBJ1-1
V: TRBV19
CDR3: CASSGSGGRGEAFF
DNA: TGTGCCAGTAGCGGATCCGGGGGTAGGGGTGAAGCTTTCTTT

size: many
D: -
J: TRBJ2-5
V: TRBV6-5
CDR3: CASSYVGIDPYQETQYF
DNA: TGTGCCAGCAGTTACGTAGGAATAGACCCGTACCAAGAGACCCAGTACTTC

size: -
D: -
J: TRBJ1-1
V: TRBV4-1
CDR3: CASSPGRGRRTAEAFF
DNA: TGCGCCAGCAGCCCAGGCCGGGGCAGACGAACCGCTGAAGCTTTCTTT

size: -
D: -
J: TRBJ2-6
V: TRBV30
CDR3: CAWSVGSGANVLTF
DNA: TGTGCCTGGAGTGTAGGTTCTGGGGCCAACGTCCTGACTTTC